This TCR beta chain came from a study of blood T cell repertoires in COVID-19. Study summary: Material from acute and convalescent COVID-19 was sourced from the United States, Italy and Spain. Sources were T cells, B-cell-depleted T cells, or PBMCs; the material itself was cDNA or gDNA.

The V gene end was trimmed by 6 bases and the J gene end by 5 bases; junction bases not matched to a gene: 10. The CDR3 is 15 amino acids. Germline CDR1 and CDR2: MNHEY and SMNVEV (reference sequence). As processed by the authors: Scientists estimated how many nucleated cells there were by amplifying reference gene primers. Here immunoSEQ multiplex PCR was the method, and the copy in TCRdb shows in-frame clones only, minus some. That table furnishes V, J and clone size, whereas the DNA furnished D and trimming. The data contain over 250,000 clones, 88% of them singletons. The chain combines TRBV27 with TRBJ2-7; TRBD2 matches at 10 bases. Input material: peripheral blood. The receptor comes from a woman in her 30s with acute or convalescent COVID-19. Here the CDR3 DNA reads TGTGCCAGCAGCTCAGTGGCTAGCGGGAGAAACGAGCAGTACTTC. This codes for CASSSVASGRNEQYF.